The present T cell receptor (beta chain) was sequenced within a study of T cell responses to AZD1222 COVID-19 vaccine. Points from the study as a whole: The study found vaccine-associated CD4 TCRs spanning spike, dominant at 160-218 and 743-854. The study identified only a handful of AZD1222 recipients as seropositive at baseline.

As concerns this clone: The antigen is not known.

Sequenced by immunoSEQ multiplex PCR; TCRdb stores in-frame clones only, minus some. The sample yields approximately 140,000 clones, about nine tenths seen once. Germline CDR1 is SEHNR and CDR2 is FQNEAQ (reference sequence). V lost 5 bases, J lost 4 bases, and 5 bases stayed unmatched. The CDR3 covers 14 residues. The V call is TRBV7-9, the J call TRBJ2-5, with 9 bases lining up with TRBD2. This TCR was sampled from an adult who received the AZD1222 COVID-19 vaccine. The sequences come from peripheral blood, collected 28 days after the second AZD1222 dose. CDR3: CASSPGTSRETQYF. The CDR3 nucleotides read TGTGCCAGCAGCCCCGGGACTAGCCGAGAGACCCAGTACTTC.